Each of the 17 T cell receptor beta chains below was sequenced from the same sample in a study of radiotherapy plus CTLA-4 blockade in lung cancer. Clones were read by immunoSEQ multiplex PCR, and TCRdb kept only the in-frame ones, dropping some. The sample records 70,000 to 90,000 clones, 78% being singletons. Sequencing used peripheral blood, obtained from a patient treated with radiotherapy plus ipilimumab. The receptor set was obtained from a human donor with non-small cell lung cancer whose response to radiotherapy plus ipilimumab could not be evaluated. Some clones in this sample may be carry-over from other donors' samples.

This clone was counted only a few times. The chain couples TRBV4-1 to TRBJ2-2; TRBD2 aligns across 10 bases. The CDR3 length is 16 residues. J was trimmed by 7 bases and V by 3 bases; bases with no gene match: 8. Germline CDR1 MGHRA, CDR2 YSYEKL. The DNA of the CDR3 is TGCGCCAGCAGCCAGGGTAGCGGGGGGTTTGTCGGGGAGCTGTTTTTT. This gives the protein CASSQGSGGFVGELFF.

The table lists this clone with a few counts. The chain is built from TRBV5-4 and TRBJ2-1; weak D call: TRBD2 (5 bases). Germline loops: CDR1 SGHNT, CDR2 YYREEE (reference sequence). This CDR3 has 16 residues. Trimming removed 4 bases at V and 2 bases at J, with 16 bases between. The CDR3 loop is CASSPSTGVAYNEQFF. CDR3 bases: TGTGCCAGCAGCCCTTCGACCGGGGTCGCCTACAATGAGCAGTTCTTC. The full variable domain, rest sourced from reference TRBV5-4 and TRBJ2-1, is ETGVTQSPTHLIKTRGQQVTLRCSSQSGHNTVSWYQQALGQGPQFIFQYYREEENGRGNFPPRFSGLQFPNYSSELNVNALELDDSALYLCASSPSTGVAYNEQFFGPGTRLTVL.

The gene calls are TRBV5-4 and TRBJ1-5; D call uncertain. Trimming cost V 2 bases and J 4 bases, with 7 bases left between them. CDR1 is SGHNT and CDR2 is YYREEE in the germline V gene (reference sequence). The CDR3 covers 13 residues. The CDR3, as DNA: TGTGCCAGCAGCTTTGGAGGAAATCAGCCCCAGCATTTT. It encodes CASSFGGNQPQHF.

The chain is built from TRBV28 and TRBJ1-2, with D tentatively TRBD1 (5 bases). V gave up 5 bases and J gave up 1 base, with 11 bases separating them. The length of the CDR3 is 14 residues. Germline lookup yields CDR1 MDHEN and CDR2 SYDVKM. The DNA for the CDR3 is TGTGCCAGCAGTCCGCGGGGGGGTAACTATGGCTACACCTTC. Translating gives CASSPRGGNYGYTF.

This clone has just a few counts. The V and J genes are TRBV6-5 and TRBJ1-1; tentative D call: TRBD1 (5 bases). Trimming took 7 bases from V and 0 from J, leaving 12 bases between them. Germline CDR1 is MNHEY and CDR2 is SVGAGI. The CDR3 length is 14 residues. The CDR3 DNA is TGTGCCAGCATGAACGGGGGGGTGAACACTGAAGCTTTCTTT. Its protein product is CASMNGGVNTEAFF.

The chain is built from TRBV6-5 and TRBJ1-4; D unclear. The V gene's germline CDR1 is MNHEY and CDR2 SVGAGI. V gave up 0 bases and J gave up 6 bases, with 11 bases separating them. The CDR3 is 15 amino acids. The CDR3 is CASSYSYRQDEKLFF. The CDR3, as DNA: TGTGCCAGCAGTTACTCTTATAGGCAGGATGAAAAACTGTTTTTT.

This chain links TRBV28 with TRBJ1-5, with 8 nucleotides matching TRBD1. This CDR3 is built from 16 residues. The J segment lost 5 bases and the V segment lost 5 bases, leaving 11 bases of the junction unmatched. From germline, CDR1 is MDHEN and CDR2 SYDVKM. CDR3 in amino acids: CASSPPPGQGYQPQHF. Written as DNA, the CDR3 is TGTGCCAGCAGTCCACCACCTGGACAGGGCTATCAGCCCCAGCATTTT.

J is TRBJ2-1 and V is TRBV5-1, with 9 bases identical to TRBD1. Per germline, CDR1 SGHRS and CDR2 YFSETQ. V lost 5 bases, J lost 5 bases, and 5 bases stayed unmatched. The CDR3 loop spans 14 amino acids. CDR3 amino acids: CASRTGQGHNEQFF. DNA of the CDR3: TGCGCCAGCAGAACTGGACAGGGGCACAATGAGCAGTTCTTC. Filled out from reference TRBV5-1 and TRBJ2-1, the complete variable domain reads KAGVTQTPRYLIKTRGQQVTLSCSPISGHRSVSWYQQTPGQGLQFLFEYFSETQRNKGNFPGRFSGRQFSNSRSEMNVSTLELGDSALYLCASRTGQGHNEQFFGPGTRLTVL.

This clone is classed as large. The chain has TRBV10-3 and TRBJ1-1; D remains ambiguous. Trimming removed 11 bases from V and 0 bases from J, with 13 bases in between. CDR3 size: 13 residues. CDR1 and CDR2 (germline): ENHRY, SYGVKD. The CDR3 DNA follows: TGTGCCTCGGGAGTCGGGCTGAACACTGAAGCTTTCTTT. The encoded protein is CASGVGLNTEAFF.

The CDR3, as DNA: TGTGCCAGCAGCTTGCAGGGGCGAGTTGGCTACACCTTC. It yields the protein CASSLQGRVGYTF. The V call is TRBV5-4, the J call TRBJ1-2, with TRBD1 as a possible D gene (6 bases). From germline, CDR1 is SGHNT and CDR2 YYREEE (reference sequence). The CDR3 sequence is 13 residues long. Trimming removed 1 base from V and 7 bases from J, with 11 bases in between.

This clone has a single count. This sequence joins TRBV18 and TRBJ2-7, with no clear D. Germline-derived CDR1 and CDR2 are KGHSH and LQKENI. Deletions cut 3 bases from V and 5 bases from J, with 17 bases between. The CDR3 consists of 15 residues. The CDR3 region has the DNA TGTGCCAGCTCACCGTATCAAGAAGCTGTGGACGAGCAGTACTTC. Translated, it gives CASSPYQEAVDEQYF.

The rearrangement joins TRBV6-1 to TRBJ1-1, with 10 bases lining up with TRBD1. There are 15 residues in the CDR3. Trimming removed 6 bases from V and 5 bases from J; junction bases left unmatched: 9. Germline CDR1 reads MNHNS; CDR2 reads SASEGT. The DNA for the CDR3 is TGTGCCAGCAGCCCACGGGGACAGGGGATGACTGAAGCTTTCTTT. Translated, it gives CASSPRGQGMTEAFF.

V usage is TRBV6-6 and J usage is TRBJ2-7, with 10 bases lining up with TRBD1. CDR1 is MNHNY, CDR2 SVGAGI, per germline (reference sequence). The ends lost 5 bases at V and 6 bases at J; junction bases unmatched: 13. The CDR3 extends over 16 amino acids. CDR3 loop: CASSTDVGQGVAEQYF. In nucleotides, the CDR3 is TGTGCCAGCAGTACTGATGTAGGACAGGGGGTGGCCGAGCAGTACTTC.

This chain uses TRBV19 with TRBJ2-3; a weak D match, TRBD1 (6 bases). V was shortened by 6 bases and J by 0 bases, with 13 bases between the two germline ends. The CDR3 length is 15 residues. The germline CDR1 and CDR2 sequences are LNHDA and SQIVND (reference sequence). Here the CDR3 DNA reads TGTGCCAGTAGCTCCAGGGGCCTTAGCACAGATACGCAGTATTTT. Its translation is CASSSRGLSTDTQYF.

The gene calls are TRBV29-1 and TRBJ1-2; 10 nucleotides match TRBD1. This CDR3 is 11 amino acids long. The trim removed 8 bases at V and 8 bases at J, leaving 5 bases unmatched. CDR1 and CDR2 (germline): SQVTM, ANQGSEA. The DNA for the CDR3 is TGCAGCTTCGACAGGGGGCTCGGCTACACCTTC. This codes for CSFDRGLGYTF.

The V gene is TRBV6-6, the J gene TRBJ1-1, with D perhaps TRBD1 (6 bases). The CDR3 has 14 residues. Trimming left V 2 bases short and J 2 bases short, with 9 bases between. The V gene's germline CDR1 is MNHNY and CDR2 SVGAGI (reference sequence). The CDR3 protein is CASSYRTANTEAFF. The CDR3 DNA sequence: TGTGCCAGCAGTTACAGGACAGCTAACACTGAAGCTTTCTTT.

The chain combines TRBV7-2 with TRBJ2-1, with 10 bases lining up with TRBD2. Germline V gene data show CDR1 as SGHTA and CDR2 as FQGNSA. J gave up 1 base and V 4 bases, and 1 base lay outside the gene matches. The CDR3 length is 15 residues. CDR3 bases: TGTGCCAGCAGCTCAGCGGGGGGGTCCTACAATGAGCAGTTCTTC. This codes for CASSSAGGSYNEQFF. The full variable domain, completed using reference TRBV7-2 and TRBJ2-1, is GAGVSQSPSNKVTEKGKDVELRCDPISGHTALYWYRQSLGQGLEFLIYFQGNSAPDKSGLPSDRFSAERTGGSVSTLTIQRTQQEDSAVYLCASSSAGGSYNEQFFGPGTRLTVL.